Following are 3 T cell receptor beta chains from one sample sequenced in a study of control samples from healthy donors and cancer patients (dated by TCRdb to the early 2020s). The library was produced with the immunoSEQ multiplex PCR assay. TCRdb took over this immuneACCESS table, retaining in-frame rearrangements with V and J assigned. Such tables are incomplete; in checked studies, under half of the missing clones stem from an unresolved V gene, and the remainder is unexplained. The sample table records more than 30,000 clones; around 94% of these occur just once. The ten biggest clones cover less than 8.5% of the sample. The sequenced sample was blood. Receptor source: a man aged 60 to 69 in good health.

The V and J genes are TRBV7-2 and TRBJ1-2, with 7 bases lining up with TRBD1. The CDR3 covers 15 residues. The V and J ends lost 5 bases and 0 bases, in that order; junction bases with no gene match: 6. Germline-derived CDR1 and CDR2 are SGHTA and FQGNSA. CDR3 residues: CASSQQTGTNYGYTF. The CDR3 coding sequence is TGTGCCAGCAGCCAACAGACAGGGACTAACTATGGCTACACCTTC. Together with reference TRBV7-2 and TRBJ1-2, the CDR3 gives the full variable domain: GAGVSQSPSNKVTEKGKDVELRCDPISGHTALYWYRQSLGQGLEFLIYFQGNSAPDKSGLPSDRFSAERTGGSVSTLTIQRTQQEDSAVYLCASSQQTGTNYGYTFGSGTRLTVV.

The rearrangement links TRBV11-1 to TRBJ2-1, with 10 nucleotides matching TRBD2. CDR1 SGHAT and CDR2 FQDESV come from the germline V gene (reference sequence). This CDR3 is built from 15 residues. V was clipped by 5 bases and J by 7 bases; unmatched bases: 8. CDR3 protein: CASSHSGGGRNEQFF. The CDR3 coding sequence is TGTGCCAGCAGCCACAGCGGGGGGGGTCGGAATGAGCAGTTCTTC.

This rearrangement joins TRBV12-3 or TRBV12-4 to TRBJ2-5; D unresolved. CDR3 size: 13 residues. Trimming pared 6 bases from V and 3 bases from J, leaving 11 bases between. This chain's CDR3 is CASSSRPKETQYF. The CDR3 nucleotides are TGTGCCAGCAGCAGCCGGCCTAAAGAGACCCAGTACTTC.